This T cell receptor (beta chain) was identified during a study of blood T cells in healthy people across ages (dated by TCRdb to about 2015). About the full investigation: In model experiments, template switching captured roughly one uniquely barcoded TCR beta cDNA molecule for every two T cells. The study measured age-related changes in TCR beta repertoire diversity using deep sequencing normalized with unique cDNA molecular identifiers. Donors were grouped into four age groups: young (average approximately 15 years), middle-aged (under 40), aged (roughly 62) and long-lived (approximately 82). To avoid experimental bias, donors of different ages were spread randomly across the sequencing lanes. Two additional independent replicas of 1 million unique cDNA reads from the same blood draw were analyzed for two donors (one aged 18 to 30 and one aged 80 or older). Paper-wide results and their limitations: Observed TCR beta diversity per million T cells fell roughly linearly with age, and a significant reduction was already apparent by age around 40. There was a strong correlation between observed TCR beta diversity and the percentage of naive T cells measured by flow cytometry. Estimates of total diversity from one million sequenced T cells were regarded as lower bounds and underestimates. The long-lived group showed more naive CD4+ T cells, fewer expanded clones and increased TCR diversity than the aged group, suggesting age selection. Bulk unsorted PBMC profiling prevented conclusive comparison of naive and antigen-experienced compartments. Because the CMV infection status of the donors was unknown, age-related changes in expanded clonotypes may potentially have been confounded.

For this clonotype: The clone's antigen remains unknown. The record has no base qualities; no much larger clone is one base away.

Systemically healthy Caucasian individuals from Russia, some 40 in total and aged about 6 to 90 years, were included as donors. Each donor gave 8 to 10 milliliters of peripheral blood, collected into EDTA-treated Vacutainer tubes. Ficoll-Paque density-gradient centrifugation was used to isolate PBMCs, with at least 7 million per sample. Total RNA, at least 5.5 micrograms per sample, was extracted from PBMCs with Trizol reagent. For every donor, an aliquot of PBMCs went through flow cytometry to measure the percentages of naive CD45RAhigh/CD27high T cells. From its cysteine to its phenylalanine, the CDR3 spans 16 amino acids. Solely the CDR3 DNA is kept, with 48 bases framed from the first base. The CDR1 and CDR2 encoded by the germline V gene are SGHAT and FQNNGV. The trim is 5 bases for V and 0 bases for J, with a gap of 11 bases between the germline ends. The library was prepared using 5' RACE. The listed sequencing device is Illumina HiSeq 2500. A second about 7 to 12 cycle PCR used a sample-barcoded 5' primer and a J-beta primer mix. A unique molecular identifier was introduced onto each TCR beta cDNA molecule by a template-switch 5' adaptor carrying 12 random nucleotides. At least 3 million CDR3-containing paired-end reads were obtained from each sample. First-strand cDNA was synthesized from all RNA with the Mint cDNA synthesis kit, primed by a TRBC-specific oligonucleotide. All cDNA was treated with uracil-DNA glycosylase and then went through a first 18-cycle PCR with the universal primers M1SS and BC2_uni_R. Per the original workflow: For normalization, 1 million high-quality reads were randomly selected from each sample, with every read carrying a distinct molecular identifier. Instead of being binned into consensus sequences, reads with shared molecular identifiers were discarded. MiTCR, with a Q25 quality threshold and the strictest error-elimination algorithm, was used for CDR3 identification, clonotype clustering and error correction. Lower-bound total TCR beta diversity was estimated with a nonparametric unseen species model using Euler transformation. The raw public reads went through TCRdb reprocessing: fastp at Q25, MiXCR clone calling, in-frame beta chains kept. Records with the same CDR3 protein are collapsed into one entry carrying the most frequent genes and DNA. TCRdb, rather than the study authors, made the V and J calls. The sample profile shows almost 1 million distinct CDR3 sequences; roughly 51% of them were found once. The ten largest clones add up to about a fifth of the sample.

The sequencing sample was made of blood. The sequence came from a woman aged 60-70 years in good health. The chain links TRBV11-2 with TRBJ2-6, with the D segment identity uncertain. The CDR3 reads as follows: CASSPLAPSGANVLTF. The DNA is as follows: TGTGCCAGCAGCCCTTTAGCTCCCTCTGGGGCCAACGTCCTGACTTTC.